This TCR beta chain came from a study of blood T cell repertoires in COVID-19. Study at large: T cells, B-cell-depleted T cells, or PBMCs provided the cDNA or gDNA that served as material.

Original data processing: For nucleated cells, counts were estimated from reference gene primer amplification. Only in-frame clones appear in the TCRdb table, and some are missing; sequencing was by immunoSEQ multiplex PCR. The V and J calls and clone size are taken from that table; D and trimming were inferred from the DNA. The profile covers about 82,000 clones, with around 80% appearing a single time and around 7% taken by the ten largest. The TCR comes from a man aged 50-59 years with active or convalescent COVID-19. Sequenced sample: peripheral blood.

The chain's CDR3 is CASSLGREGDTIYF. Here the CDR3 DNA reads TGTGCCAGCAGTTTAGGTCGGGAGGGGGACACCATATATTTT. The chain combines TRBV28 with TRBJ1-3; D possibly corresponds to TRBD1 (6 bases). The CDR3 contains 14 residues. Trimming removed 2 bases from V and 8 bases from J, with 13 bases in between. CDR1 and CDR2 from the germline V gene are MDHEN and SYDVKM.